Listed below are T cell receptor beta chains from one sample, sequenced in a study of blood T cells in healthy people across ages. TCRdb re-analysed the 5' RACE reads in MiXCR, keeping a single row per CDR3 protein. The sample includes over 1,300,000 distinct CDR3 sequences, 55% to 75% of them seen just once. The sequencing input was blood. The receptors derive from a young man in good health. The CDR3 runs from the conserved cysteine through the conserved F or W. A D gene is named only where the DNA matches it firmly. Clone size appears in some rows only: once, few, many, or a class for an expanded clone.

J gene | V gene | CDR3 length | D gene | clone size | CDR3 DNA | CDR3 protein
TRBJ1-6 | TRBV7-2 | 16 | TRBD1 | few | TGTGCCAGCAGCTCCAGCCTCGGACAGGCTAATTCACCCCTCCACTTT | CASSSSLGQANSPLHF
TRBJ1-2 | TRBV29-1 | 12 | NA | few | TGCAGCGTTGTAGGGGACAACTATGGCTACACCTTC | CSVVGDNYGYTF
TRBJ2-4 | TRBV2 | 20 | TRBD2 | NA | TGTGCCAGCAGCCCCAATTGGACTAGCGGGAAAAGAATAGCCAAAAACATTCAGTACTTC | CASSPNWTSGKRIAKNIQYF
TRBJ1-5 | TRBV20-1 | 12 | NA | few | TGCAGTGCTAGGACAGCTTGGCAGCCCCAGCATTTT | CSARTAWQPQHF
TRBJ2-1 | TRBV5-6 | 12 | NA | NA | TGTGCCAGCAGCTTGATTAGCGACGAGCAGTTCTTC | CASSLISDEQFF
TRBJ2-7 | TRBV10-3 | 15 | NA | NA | TGTGCCATCAACCTCGAAGACTCACTACCCTACGAGCAGTACTTC | CAINLEDSLPYEQYF
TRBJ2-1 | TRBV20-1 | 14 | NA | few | TGCAGTGCTAGGGACCCCTCGACATCCAATGAGCAGTTCTTC | CSARDPSTSNEQFF
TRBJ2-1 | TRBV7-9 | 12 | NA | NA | TGTGCCAGCAGCTCGACAGTAAATGAGCAGTTCTTC | CASSSTVNEQFF
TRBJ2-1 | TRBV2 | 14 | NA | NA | TGTGCCAGCAGTGCCGCCAGGTCCTACAATGAGCAGTTCTTC | CASSAARSYNEQFF
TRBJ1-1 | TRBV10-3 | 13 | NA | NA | TGTGCCATCAGTGTAGACCGGAACACTGAAGCTTTCTTT | CAISVDRNTEAFF
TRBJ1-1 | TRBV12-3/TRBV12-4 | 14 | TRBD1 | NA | TGTGCCAGCAGGATGGGACAGGGTAACACTGAAGCTTTCTTT | CASRMGQGNTEAFF
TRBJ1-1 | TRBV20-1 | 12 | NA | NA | TGCAGTGCCAGTATTAGGAGCACTGAAGCTTTCTTT | CSASIRSTEAFF
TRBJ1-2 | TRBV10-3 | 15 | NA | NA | TGTGCCATCAGAAACCGGGTCACAAGTAACTATGGCTACACCTTC | CAIRNRVTSNYGYTF
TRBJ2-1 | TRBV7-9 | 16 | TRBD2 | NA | TGTGCCAGCAGCTTACTAATAGCGGGAGGGTACAATGAGCAGTTCTTC | CASSLLIAGGYNEQFF
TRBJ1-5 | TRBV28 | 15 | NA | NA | TGTGCCAGCAGTTTAGGGGGTATGGGCAATCAGCCCCAGCATTTT | CASSLGGMGNQPQHF
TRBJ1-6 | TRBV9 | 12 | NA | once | TGTGCCAGCAGCGCACGCTTCGGGGCCCTCCACTTT | CASSARFGALHF
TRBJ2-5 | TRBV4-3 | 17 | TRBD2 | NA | TGCGCCAGCAGCCAAGCTCCGATCGTTGGGACTAAAGAGACCCAGTACTTC | CASSQAPIVGTKETQYF
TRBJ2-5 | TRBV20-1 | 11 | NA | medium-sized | TGCAGTGCGGAGTACCAAGAGACCCAGTACTTC | CSAEYQETQYF
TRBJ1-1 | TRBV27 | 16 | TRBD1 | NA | TGTGCCACCAAACAAAACAGGGGGCGGATGAACACTGAAGCTTTCTTT | CATKQNRGRMNTEAFF
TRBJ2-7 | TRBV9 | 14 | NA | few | TGTGCCAGCAGCGCCCAGAAAGAGTCCTACGAGCAGTACTTC | CASSAQKESYEQYF
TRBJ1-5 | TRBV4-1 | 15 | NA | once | TGCGCCAGCAGCCAGAGGGCGGCAGCAAATCAGCCCCAGCATTTT | CASSQRAAANQPQHF
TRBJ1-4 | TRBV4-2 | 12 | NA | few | TGTGCCAGCAGCCAAGAACGAGAAAAACTGTTTTTT | CASSQEREKLFF
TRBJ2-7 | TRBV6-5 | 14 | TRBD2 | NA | TGTGCCAGCTGCATTACCGGGACTAGCGGCGAGCAGTACTTC | CASCITGTSGEQYF
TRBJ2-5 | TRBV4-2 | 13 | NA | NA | TGTGCCAGCAGCCAAGTGGAATGGGAGACCCAGTACTTC | CASSQVEWETQYF
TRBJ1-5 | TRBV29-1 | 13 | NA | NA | TGCAGCGTAGGGGGGGGACCCAATCAGCCCCAGCATTTT | CSVGGGPNQPQHF
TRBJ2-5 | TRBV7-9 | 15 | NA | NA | TGTGCCAGCAGCAACGGAGGACTCCGCCAAGAGACCCAGTACTTC | CASSNGGLRQETQYF
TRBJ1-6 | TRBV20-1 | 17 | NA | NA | TGCAGTGCTGAGGACCTCAGGAGGGAAACCTATAATTCACCCCTCCACTTT | CSAEDLRRETYNSPLHF
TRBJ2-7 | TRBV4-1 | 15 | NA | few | TGCGCCAGCAGCCACCAAACAGGGCAGCTCTACGAGCAGTACTTC | CASSHQTGQLYEQYF
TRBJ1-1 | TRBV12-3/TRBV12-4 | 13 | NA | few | TGTGCCAGCAGTTGGTCAGTTAACACTGAAGCTTTCTTT | CASSWSVNTEAFF
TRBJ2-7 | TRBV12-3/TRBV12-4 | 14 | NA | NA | TGTGCCAGCAGTGTCGAGGGGGGGGTCTACGAGCAGTACTTC | CASSVEGGVYEQYF
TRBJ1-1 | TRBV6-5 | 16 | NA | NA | TGTGCCAGCAGCCGCGATACGGTTCCTATGAACACTGAAGCTTTCTTT | CASSRDTVPMNTEAFF
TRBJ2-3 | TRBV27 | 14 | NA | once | TGTGCCAGCAGTTTCGGGGGGCCCTCAGATACGCAGTATTTT | CASSFGGPSDTQYF
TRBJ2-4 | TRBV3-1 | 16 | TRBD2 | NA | TGTGCCAGCAGCCCGGGGAGGGAACTAGCCAAAAACATTCAGTACTTC | CASSPGRELAKNIQYF
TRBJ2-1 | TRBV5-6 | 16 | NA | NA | TGTGCCAGCAGCGCGGGACCCAGGAACTCCTACAATGAGCAGTTCTTC | CASSAGPRNSYNEQFF
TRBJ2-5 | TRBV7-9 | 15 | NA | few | TGTGCCAGCAGCTCCGCCGGGACAAACCAAGAGACCCAGTACTTC | CASSSAGTNQETQYF
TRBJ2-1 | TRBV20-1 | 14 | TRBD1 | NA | TGCAGTGCTAGAGGACAGGGGACTTACAATGAGCAGTTCTTC | CSARGQGTYNEQFF
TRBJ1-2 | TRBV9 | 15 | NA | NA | TGTGCCAGCAGCGTAGTCGACAGGTCTGCATATGGCTACACCTTC | CASSVVDRSAYGYTF
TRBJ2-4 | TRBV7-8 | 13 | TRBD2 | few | TGTGCCACGGGGGGGCTTCTCCTGAACATTCAGTACTTC | CATGGLLLNIQYF
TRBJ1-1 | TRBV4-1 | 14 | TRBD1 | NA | TGCGCCAGCAGCCAACCGACAGGGGCCGTTGAAGCTTTCTTT | CASSQPTGAVEAFF
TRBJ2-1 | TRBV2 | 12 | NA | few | TGTGCCAGCAACGAGGGGGGAGATGAGCAGTTCTTC | CASNEGGDEQFF
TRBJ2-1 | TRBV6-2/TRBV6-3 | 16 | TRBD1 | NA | TGTGCCAGCAACATGAACGTTGACAGGGTGAACAATGAGCAGTTCTTC | CASNMNVDRVNNEQFF
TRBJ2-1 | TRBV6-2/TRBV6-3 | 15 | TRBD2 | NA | TGTGCCAGCAGTACCCCAGCGGGAGATAGCAATGAGCAGTTCTTC | CASSTPAGDSNEQFF